These 9 T cell receptor beta chains were sequenced from one sample in a study of CXCR4 blockade with PD-1 therapy in pancreatic cancer. Sequencing was performed with immunoSEQ multiplex PCR; in TCRdb, only in-frame clones are kept and a portion is missing. Of around 15,000 clones listed, over 55% are singletons. The sequencing sample was made of tumor tissue. The receptors originated from a human donor with pancreatic ductal adenocarcinoma.

The genes are TRBV19 and TRBJ2-1, with D tentatively TRBD1 (5 bases). Between the trimmed V and J ends, which lost 3 bases and 9 bases, there was a span of 9 bases. The CDR3 has 12 amino acids. Germline CDR1 LNHDA, CDR2 SQIVND (reference sequence). For the CDR3, the DNA is TGTGCCAGTAGTATGGGGCTTACTGAGCAGTTCTTC. It encodes CASSMGLTEQFF.

The chain has TRBV19 and TRBJ2-3, with 10 bases identical to TRBD1. V was clipped by 1 base and J by 4 bases; unmatched bases: 5. Germline V lookup: CDR1 LNHDA, CDR2 SQIVND (reference sequence). The CDR3 runs 16 residues. The CDR3 DNA follows: TGTGCCAGTAGTATAGGGACCGGGACAGGGGCAGATACGCAGTATTTT. The encoded protein is CASSIGTGTGADTQYF. The variable domain in full, completed from reference TRBV19 and TRBJ2-3, reads DGGITQSPKYLFRKEGQNVTLSCEQNLNHDAMYWYRQDPGQGLRLIYYSQIVNDFQKGDIAEGYSVSREKKESFPLTVTSAQKNPTAFYLCASSIGTGTGADTQYFGPGTRLTVL.

The chain links TRBV15 to TRBJ2-7; TRBD1 or TRBD2 may be the D gene (5 bases each). The CDR3 spans 16 residues. Germline-derived CDR1 and CDR2 are LNHNV and YYDKDF (reference sequence). V gave up 4 bases and J gave up 0 bases, with 16 bases separating them. The chain's CDR3 is CATSKEPGRSSYEQYF. CDR3 in DNA: TGTGCCACCAGCAAGGAGCCGGGACGGAGCTCCTACGAGCAGTACTTC.

The chain employs TRBV9 and TRBJ1-2, with 9 bases aligning to TRBD1. The CDR3 consists of 14 residues. Losses at the gene ends were 0 bases for V and 4 bases for J; bases not matched to a gene: 1. Germline V gives CDR1 SGDLS, CDR2 YYNGEE. The CDR3 here is CASSVGDRAYGYTF. The CDR3, as DNA: TGTGCCAGCAGCGTAGGGGACAGGGCCTATGGCTACACCTTC.

The chain employs TRBV19 and TRBJ2-2, with a possible D match to TRBD2 (5 bases). The CDR3 has 12 amino acids. Germline CDR1 and CDR2: LNHDA and SQIVND (reference sequence). V was pared by 6 bases and J by 5 bases, with 7 bases between. Here the CDR3 DNA reads TGTGCCAGTAGGGACTCGACCGGGGAGCTGTTTTTT. Translated, it gives CASRDSTGELFF.

The V call is TRBV28, the J call TRBJ2-7; possibly TRBD1 or TRBD2 for D (5 bases each). The CDR3 length is 12 residues. V was clipped by 11 bases and J by 2 bases, with 13 bases between them. Germline V CDR1 and CDR2: MDHEN, SYDVKM. CDR3 nucleotide sequence: TGTGCCTGTCCTCCGGGACCCTACGAGCAGTACTTC. This translates into CACPPGPYEQYF.

V gene TRBV28 combines with J gene TRBJ2-2; 12 positions match TRBD2. The V gene end was trimmed by 6 bases and the J gene end by 0 bases; junction bases not matched to a gene: 5. This CDR3 has 17 residues. The V gene's germline CDR1 is MDHEN and CDR2 SYDVKM. CDR3 protein: CASRLTSGRTNTGELFF. The CDR3 DNA reads TGTGCCAGCAGATTAACTAGCGGGAGGACGAACACCGGGGAGCTGTTTTTT.

The V call is TRBV10-3, the J call TRBJ2-7; the D gene is possibly TRBD2 (5 bases). From germline, CDR1 is ENHRY and CDR2 SYGVKD. Trimming stripped 0 bases from V and 6 bases from J, with 12 bases between. CDR3 length: 14 residues. The CDR3 DNA is TGTGCCATCAGTGAGTCTGTGGGAGCGGTCGAGCAGTACTTC. Amino acids: CAISESVGAVEQYF.

V is TRBV28 and J is TRBJ1-1, with 8 positions matching TRBD1. The germline V gene has CDR1 MDHEN and CDR2 SYDVKM. Germline trimming cut 10 bases from V and 4 bases from J; bases unmatched to any gene: 5. There are 12 residues in the CDR3. The chain's CDR3 is CATRTGGTEAFF. Written as DNA, the CDR3 is TGTGCCACCCGAACAGGGGGCACTGAAGCTTTCTTT.